This record concerns one T cell receptor (beta chain) sequence. This clonotype was seen a handful of times. No antigen is known for it. Base quality data are lacking; no much larger clone is found one base away. To prepare the library, RT-PCR was applied. The sequencer listed for this sample is Illumina HiSeq 2500. TCRdb itself trimmed the public reads at Q25 with fastp, ran MiXCR and retained productive beta chains. Records with the same CDR3 protein are collapsed into one entry carrying the most frequent genes and DNA. Within this sample are 450,000 to 550,000 distinct CDR3 sequences, with 25% of them counted one time only. The leading ten clones occupy around 1.8% of the sample. These data belong to a study of response to subunit inactivated influenza vaccine (dated by TCRdb to the late 2010s). With regard to the full study: Deep quantitative T cell receptor repertoire profiling was used in the study to track responses to a trivalent subunit inactivated influenza vaccine.

What the study reported, not specific to this receptor: The authors suggested that each seasonal influenza vaccination may recruit only a limited number of new T cells.

The sequence was obtained from a man aged 45-60 years who received an inactivated influenza vaccine. Donor details come from another sample of the same person, matched by shared clones. The sequences come from CD4+ T cells sorted from PBMCs, collected around 5 days after vaccination.

The DNA reads as follows: TGTGCCAGCAGCAAACAGATGCGGGGGGCTCACAATGAGCAGTTCTTC. It specifies CASSKQMRGAHNEQFF. The chain joins TRBV5-6 to TRBJ2-1; 8 junctional bases match TRBD2. The junction shows trimming of 4 bases on V and 5 bases on J, and the gene matches do not reach 11 bases of it. There are 16 amino acids in the CDR3, from cysteine to phenylalanine inclusive. CDR3 DNA only is kept here, 48 bases in frame from base 1. The germline V gene supplies CDR1 SGHDT and CDR2 YYEEEE. The entire variable domain, with the stretches around the CDR3 drawn from the reference TRBV5-6 and TRBJ2-1 proteins, is DAGVTQSPTHLIKTRGQQVTLRCSPKSGHDTVSWYQQALGQGPQFIFQYYEEEERQRGNFPDRFSGHQFPNYSSELNVNALLLGDSALYLCASSKQMRGAHNEQFFGPGTRLTVL.